The sample holds a few counts of the clone carrying this T cell receptor beta chain. What it binds is unknown. This specimen comes from a study of T cells in Graves' hyperthyroidism and ophthalmopathy. Whole-study context: Peripheral blood was secured at the point of initial diagnosis, before any treatment.

The TCR beta CDR3 regions underwent amplification using RNA transcripts as the source. RT-PCR in the first round (using the HTBI primer set) targeted the TCR CDR3. TCRdb re-called the multiplex PCR reads with MiXCR, one entry per CDR3 protein. This sample yields approximately 620,000 distinct CDR3 sequences, of which around 14% are seen a single time; 5.8% belongs to the top ten. Orbital computed tomography, thyroid ultrasound, serum thyroxine and TRAb, and clinical symptoms together informed the diagnoses. Overall study findings and caveats: Ophthalmopathy and stable hyperthyroidism were told apart by a 13 V-J model. Most thyroid clonotypes expanded above 0.001 were also detected in blood.

V lost 4 bases and J lost 3, with 17 bases in between. The CDR3 sequence is 16 residues long. Germline assignment: CDR1 LNHDA and CDR2 SQIVND (reference sequence). The chain recombines TRBV19 with TRBJ2-3; D not certain. The receptor was isolated from a woman in her 30s with Graves' hyperthyroidism that later progressed to Graves' ophthalmopathy. Sequenced input: blood. The CDR3 region is CASSNSRTLMTDTQYF. The CDR3 DNA reads TGTGCCAGTAGTAATTCTAGAACCCTAATGACAGATACGCAGTATTTT.